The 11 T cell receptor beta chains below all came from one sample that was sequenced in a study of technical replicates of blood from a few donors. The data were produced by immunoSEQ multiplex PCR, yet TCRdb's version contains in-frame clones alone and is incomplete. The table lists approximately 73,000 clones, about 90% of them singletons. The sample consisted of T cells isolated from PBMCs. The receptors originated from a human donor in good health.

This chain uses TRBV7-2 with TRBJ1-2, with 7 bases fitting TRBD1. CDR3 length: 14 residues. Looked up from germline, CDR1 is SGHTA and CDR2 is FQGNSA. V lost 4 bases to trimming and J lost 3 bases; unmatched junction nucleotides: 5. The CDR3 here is CASSSTGWDYGYTF. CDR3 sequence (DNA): TGTGCCAGCAGCTCGACAGGGTGGGACTATGGCTACACCTTC.

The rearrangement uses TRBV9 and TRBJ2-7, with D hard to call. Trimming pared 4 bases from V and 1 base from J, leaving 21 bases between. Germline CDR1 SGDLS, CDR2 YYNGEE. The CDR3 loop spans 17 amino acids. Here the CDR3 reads CASSPAANPFFSYEQYF. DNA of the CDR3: TGTGCCAGCAGCCCCGCGGCCAACCCATTTTTTTCCTACGAGCAGTACTTC. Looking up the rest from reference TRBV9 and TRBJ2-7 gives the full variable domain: DSGVTQTPKHLITATGQRVTLRCSPRSGDLSVYWYQQSLDQGLQFLIQYYNGEERAKGNILERFSAQQFPDLHSELNLSSLELGDSALYFCASSPAANPFFSYEQYFGPGTRLTVT.

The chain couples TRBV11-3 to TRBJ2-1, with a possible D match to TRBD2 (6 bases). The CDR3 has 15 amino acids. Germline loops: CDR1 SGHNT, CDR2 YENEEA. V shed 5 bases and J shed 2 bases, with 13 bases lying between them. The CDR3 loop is CASSPPGTPYNEQFF. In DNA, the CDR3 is TGTGCCAGCAGCCCCCCAGGGACTCCCTACAATGAGCAGTTCTTC.

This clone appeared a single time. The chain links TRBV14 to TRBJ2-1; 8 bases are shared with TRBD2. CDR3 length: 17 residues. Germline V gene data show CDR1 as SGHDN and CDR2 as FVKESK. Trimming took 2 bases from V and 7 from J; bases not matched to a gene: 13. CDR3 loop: CASSQHPGLGVYNEQFF. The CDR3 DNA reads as TGTGCCAGCAGCCAACATCCGGGACTAGGGGTTTATAATGAGCAGTTCTTC.

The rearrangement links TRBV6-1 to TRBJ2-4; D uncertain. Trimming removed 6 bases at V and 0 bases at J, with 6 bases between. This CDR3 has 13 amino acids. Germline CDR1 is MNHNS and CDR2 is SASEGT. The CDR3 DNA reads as TGTGCCAGCAGGGAGATAGCCAAAAACATTCAGTACTTC. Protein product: CASREIAKNIQYF.

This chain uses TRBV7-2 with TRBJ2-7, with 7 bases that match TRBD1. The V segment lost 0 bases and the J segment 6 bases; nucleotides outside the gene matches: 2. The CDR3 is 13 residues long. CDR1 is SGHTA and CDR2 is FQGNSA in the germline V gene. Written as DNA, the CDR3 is TGTGCCAGCAGCTTAGCGGGACAGAGCGAGCAGTACTTC. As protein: CASSLAGQSEQYF.

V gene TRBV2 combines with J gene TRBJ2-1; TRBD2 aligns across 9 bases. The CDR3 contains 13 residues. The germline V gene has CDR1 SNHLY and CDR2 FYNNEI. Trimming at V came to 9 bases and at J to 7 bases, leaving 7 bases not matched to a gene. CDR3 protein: CARLSGRSNEQFF. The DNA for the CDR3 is TGTGCCAGGCTTAGCGGGAGATCGAATGAGCAGTTCTTC. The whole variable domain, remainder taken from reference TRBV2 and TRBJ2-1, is EPEVTQTPSHQVTQMGQEVILRCVPISNHLYFYWYRQILGQKVEFLVSFYNNEISEKSEIFDDQFSVERPDGSNFTLKIRSTKLEDSAMYFCARLSGRSNEQFFGPGTRLTVL.

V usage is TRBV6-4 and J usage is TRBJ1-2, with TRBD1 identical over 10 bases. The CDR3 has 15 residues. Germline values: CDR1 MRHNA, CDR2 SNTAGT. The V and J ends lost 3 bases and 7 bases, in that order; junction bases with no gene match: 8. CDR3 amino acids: CASSEDSGQGVGYTF. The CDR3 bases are TGTGCCAGCAGTGAAGATTCAGGACAGGGGGTTGGCTACACCTTC.

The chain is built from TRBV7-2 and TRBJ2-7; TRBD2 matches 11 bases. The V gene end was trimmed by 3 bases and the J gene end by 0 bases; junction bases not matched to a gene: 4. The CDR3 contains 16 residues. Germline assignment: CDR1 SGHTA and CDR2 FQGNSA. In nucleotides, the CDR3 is TGTGCCAGCAGCTTGATAGCGGGAGGGTCCTCCTACGAGCAGTACTTC. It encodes CASSLIAGGSSYEQYF.

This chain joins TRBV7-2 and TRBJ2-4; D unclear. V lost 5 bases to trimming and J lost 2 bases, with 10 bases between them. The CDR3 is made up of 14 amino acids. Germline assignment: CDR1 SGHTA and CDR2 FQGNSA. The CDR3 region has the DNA TGTGCCAGCAGCGCTCGGGTGACCAAAAACATTCAGTACTTC. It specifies CASSARVTKNIQYF. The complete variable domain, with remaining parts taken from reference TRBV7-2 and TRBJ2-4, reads GAGVSQSPSNKVTEKGKDVELRCDPISGHTALYWYRQSLGQGLEFLIYFQGNSAPDKSGLPSDRFSAERTGGSVSTLTIQRTQQEDSAVYLCASSARVTKNIQYFGAGTRLSVL.

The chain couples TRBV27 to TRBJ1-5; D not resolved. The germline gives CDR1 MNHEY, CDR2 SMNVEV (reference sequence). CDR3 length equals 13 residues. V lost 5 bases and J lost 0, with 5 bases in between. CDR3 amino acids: CASSPYSNQPQHF. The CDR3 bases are TGTGCCAGCAGTCCTTATAGCAATCAGCCCCAGCATTTT.